This T cell receptor (beta chain) was found in a study of T-cell memory formation after mild COVID-19 (dated by TCRdb to the early 2020s). Regarding the complete study: TCR sequence clusters from the two donors were largely donor specific. In a couple of donors, T-cell clones that expanded and contracted after mild COVID-19 were tracked by sequencing TCRalpha and TCRbeta repertoires over time. Two young, previously healthy adult volunteers made up the cohort, one male and one female.

Broad study findings and their caveats: The second-wave clones that peaked on day 37 were not confirmed to be SARS-CoV-2 specific. Balanced CD4/CD8 phenotypes were observed for clones contracting from day 15 to 85, whereas a bias towards CD4+ was observed for a second wave of clones expanding from day 15 to 37. The study included only a couple of mild cases, and larger cohorts that include severe cases with pre-infection samples were judged to be necessary. Some responding clones were detected in pre-infection memory, which suggested that pre-existing cross-reactive memory T cells had joined the SARS-CoV-2 response. Contracting CD4+ clones turned up mainly in the CM and EM memory subsets, whereas EMRA was where CD8+ clones were enriched.

Sequencing instrument: Illumina NovaSeq 6000. TCRalpha and TCRbeta cDNA libraries were constructed by 5'RACE with constant-segment primers, with sample barcodes and unique molecular identifiers being introduced. RNA was extracted from every sample with Trizol reagent. Libraries were amplified in two PCR steps, with a second sample barcode and Illumina TruSeq adapters added in the second step. The libraries were sequenced on an Illumina NovaSeq using 2 x 150 bp paired-end reads. Per the authors' processing: Reads were demultiplexed and collapsed into UMI-guided consensus sequences with migec v1.2.7. With mixcr v2.1.11, UMI consensuses were aligned to TRA and TRB V and J templates and assembled into clonotypes. Expanded or contracted clonotypes were those called significant by both edgeR and NoisET, with noise models trained on biological replicates. For edgeR calls, the cutoffs were a false discovery rate-adjusted p below 0.01 and a log2 fold-change threshold of 1. As an exploratory analysis of dynamics, PCA with hierarchical clustering was applied to max-normalized trajectories of the 1000 most abundant clonotypes. The CD4 or CD8 phenotype of responding clones was assigned using the separately sequenced CD4+ and CD8+ repertoires. Through fastp at Q25 and MiXCR, TCRdb rebuilt clones from the public reads, retaining in-frame beta chains. Rows are combined by CDR3 protein, so each entry shows the most common genes and DNA. TCRdb, rather than the study authors, made the V and J calls. The sample includes about 110,000 distinct CDR3 sequences, with around 15% observed a single time. The ten largest clonotypes hold 28% of the sample.

Concerning this clonotype itself: Its antigen specificity is not known. No much larger clonotype is one base removed from it; base qualities were not supplied.

The germline V and J ends show losses of 2 bases and 7 bases respectively, and no gene match explains 10 bases of the junction. The germline V gene yields SGHVS for CDR1 and FQNEAQ for CDR2. The CDR3 covers 17 residues, taking in both the cysteine and the phenylalanine. Only the CDR3 DNA stays, 51 bases, in frame from base 1. Ficoll-Paque density gradient centrifugation was used to isolate PBMCs. Sequenced: PBMCs or a T cell subset sorted from them (not recorded which). The receptor comes from an adult woman who had mild COVID-19 (a few samples of this study predate the infection). The sample titles of this study are shuffled in the database, so cell type and time point are left out; the donor was told from shared clones. The chain is assembled from TRBV7-8 and TRBJ2-1, with 11 bases in between that match TRBD1. CDR3 sequence: CASSLPRVGQGGNEQFF. The bases are TGTGCCAGCAGCTTACCGAGGGTGGGACAGGGGGGGAATGAGCAGTTCTTC.